Sequencing of this TCR beta chain was carried out in a study of T cell repertoires in cytomegalovirus infection. Looking at the study overall: CMV epitopes, recently identified HLA-C-restricted and well-studied HLA-B-restricted, were used. Evidence of both CMV infection and a matching HLA type came from public TCR beta signatures.

Comment on this clonotype: Its antigen is still unknown.

Study-wide findings and caveats: CMV-specific TCR beta clonotypes restricted by HLA-C dominated the ex vivo response. CMV carriers having the relevant HLA were flagged by cumulative public TCR beta family frequency.

The V gene's germline CDR1 is MNHNY and CDR2 SVGAGI (reference sequence). This CDR3 spans 18 amino acids. With 4 bases clipped from V and 4 bases from J, the junction kept 10 bases outside the gene matches. TCRdb re-called the reads with MiXCR, one entry per CDR3 protein. In the table there are about 920,000 distinct CDR3 sequences, 31% of which are singletons. The chain combines TRBV6-6 with TRBJ2-1, with 13 bases fitting TRBD2. The sequence was collected from a human donor in good health (CMV status not recorded). Some clones in this sample may be carry-over from other donors' samples. The specimen was cultured CD8+ T cells from PBMCs, collected from culture after CMV antigen stimulation. The CDR3 spells CASSFTGTSGEHYNEQFF. The CDR3 DNA is TGTGCCAGCAGTTTTACCGGGACTAGCGGGGAGCATTACAATGAGCAGTTCTTC.